Described below is a single TCR beta chain sequence and its context. Germline assignment: CDR1 KGHSH and CDR2 LQKENI. This CDR3 has 15 residues. V was shortened by 4 bases and J by 2 bases, with 14 bases between the two germline ends. Amplified material comprised TCR beta CDR3 regions derived from RNA transcripts. An opening RT-PCR round employed HTBI primers and preceded a second-round multiplex PCR. In TCRdb, the multiplex PCR reads were re-called with MiXCR into one record per CDR3 protein. The sample includes about 370,000 distinct CDR3 sequences, approximately 18% of them seen just once. Uncontrolled infections, other autoimmune diseases, pregnancy or lactation barred patients from enrollment. Diagnosis relied on clinical symptoms, serum thyroxine, TRAb, thyroid ultrasound and orbital computed tomography. This specimen comes from a study of Graves' ophthalmopathy and Graves' hyperthyroidism.

This chain joins TRBV18 and TRBJ2-5, with D possibly matching TRBD1 (5 bases). Sequenced input: peripheral blood. The TCR was taken from an adult woman with stable Graves' hyperthyroidism. The chain's CDR3 is CASSLGSTVQETQYF. DNA for the CDR3: TGTGCCAGCTCACTGGGATCGACAGTACAAGAGACCCAGTACTTC.